This is a list of T cell receptor beta chains from one sample in a study of memory CD4+ T cells and cytomegalovirus serostatus. The table came from immunoSEQ multiplex PCR; TCRdb's copy has only in-frame clones and leaves some out. The data show about 40,000 clones, with about 85% seen just once and around 0.72% held by the top ten. Sequences were obtained from memory CD4+ T cells from blood. These receptors were obtained from an adult in good health and CMV-seronegative. Each CDR3 is given with its conserved first and last residue.

>11|TRBV30
CAWSTQATQYF
>14|TRBV4-3
CASSQDSRGDIQYF
>14|TRBV19
CASSTTGGNQPQHF
>13|TRBV10-3
CATSGGANTEAFF
>14|TRBV5-4
CASSSQGATDTQYF
>14|TRBV7-9
CASSSLEGHTEAFF
>14|TRBV5-8
CASSLAASPDTQYF
>15|TRBV9
CASSVGDRNTDTQYF
>14|TRBV4-1
CASSQMGAFYGYTF
>16|TRBV5-6
CASSYAGSTTNEKLFF
>16|TRBV19
CASSPRGLAEAETQYF
>15|TRBV5-1
CASSALGLAGNEQFF
>16|TRBV5-5
CASSPDISSGANVLTF
>13|TRBV6-1
CASKGTENTEAFF
>17|TRBV15
CATSREILAGRHNEQFF
>15|TRBV6-1
CAGGRDETTNEKLFF
>15|TRBV7-2
CASSLSVYREETQYF